These 11 T cell receptor beta chains originate from one sample sequenced in a study of OX40 agonist ivuxolimab in advanced cancers. Measured with immunoSEQ multiplex PCR; TCRdb has only the in-frame clones, and not every one. The sample has approximately 50,000 clones, roughly 84% seen once. The material sequenced was CD4+ or CD8+ T cells sorted from blood, taken in a trial of the OX40 agonist ivuxolimab. All receptors derive from an adult with an advanced solid tumor such as melanoma, head and neck, liver or kidney cancer.

The rearrangement joins TRBV2 to TRBJ1-6; no reliable D call. V lost 4 bases to trimming and J lost 6 bases, with 10 bases between them. CDR1 SNHLY and CDR2 FYNNEI come from the germline V gene. CDR3 length equals 14 residues. The CDR3 sequence: CASSAQTINSPLHF. For the CDR3, the DNA is TGTGCCAGCAGTGCCCAGACGATTAATTCACCCCTCCACTTT.

This chain uses TRBV4-1 with TRBJ1-1; no clear D. V gave up 1 base and J gave up 4 bases, with 13 bases separating them. Germline CDR1 and CDR2: MGHRA and YSYEKL. The CDR3 loop spans 15 amino acids. Here the CDR3 DNA reads TGCGCCAGCAGCCAAGGTCCGGTAGTCCTCACTGAAGCTTTCTTT. Translating it yields CASSQGPVVLTEAFF.

The chain joins TRBV4-2 to TRBJ2-3, with D possibly being TRBD2 (5 bases). The CDR3 has 15 residues. Trimming took off 2 bases at V and 0 bases at J, with 9 bases between the two ends. Germline V gene sequence: CDR1 LGHNA, CDR2 YNFKEQ. CDR3 protein: CASSQISASTDTQYF. For the CDR3, the DNA is TGTGCCAGCAGCCAAATTAGCGCCAGCACAGATACGCAGTATTTT.

CDR3 DNA: TGCGCCAGCAGCTTGGGGGCCCCGTACAATGAGCAGTTCTTC. Amino acids: CASSLGAPYNEQFF. The chain recombines TRBV5-1 with TRBJ2-1; D remains unclear. V lost 0 bases and J lost 4, with 8 bases in between. The germline gives CDR1 SGHRS, CDR2 YFSETQ. This CDR3 comprises 14 residues.

The chain combines TRBV28 with TRBJ1-2, with D hard to call. Germline V gene data show CDR1 as MDHEN and CDR2 as SYDVKM. CDR3 length: 13 amino acids. The V end lost 3 bases, the J end lost 3 bases, and 8 bases lay between the germline ends. The CDR3 region is CASSLGNDYGYTF. DNA for the CDR3: TGTGCCAGCAGTTTGGGTAACGACTATGGCTACACCTTC.

With regard to this clone: Other DNA sequences in the same sample also yield this CDR3. The chain links TRBV30 to TRBJ1-4; D not certain. V was pared by 2 bases and J by 3 bases, with 13 bases between. CDR1 GTSNPN and CDR2 SVGIG come from the germline V gene (reference sequence). This CDR3 spans 15 amino acids. CDR3 residues: CAWSRNRVANEKLFF. CDR3 nucleotides: TGTGCCTGGAGTCGGAACAGAGTAGCTAATGAAAAACTGTTTTTT.

V usage is TRBV7-9 and J usage is TRBJ2-3; D is undetermined. The germline V gene has CDR1 SEHNR and CDR2 FQNEAQ (reference sequence). Trimming removed 2 bases at V and 4 bases at J, with 1 base between. The CDR3 is 11 amino acids. The CDR3 DNA sequence: TGTGCCAGCAGCTTATCAGATACGCAGTATTTT. Amino acids: CASSLSDTQYF.

CDR3 region: CASSLGPSDGYTF. The DNA of the CDR3 is TGCGCCAGCAGCTTAGGACCCTCCGATGGCTACACCTTC. The rearrangement joins TRBV5-1 to TRBJ1-2; D is ambiguous. Germline V gene sequence: CDR1 SGHRS, CDR2 YFSETQ. The CDR3 spans 13 residues. Trimming took 2 bases from V and 6 from J, leaving 11 bases between them.

The chain joins TRBV30 to TRBJ1-3; a weak D match, TRBD1 (6 bases). The CDR3 covers 13 residues. V gave up 3 bases and J gave up 7 bases, with 13 bases separating them. Looked up from germline, CDR1 is GTSNPN and CDR2 is SVGIG (reference sequence). CDR3 sequence: CAWRAGVGNTIYF. The DNA for the CDR3 is TGTGCCTGGAGAGCAGGGGTCGGTAACACCATATATTTT.

V gene TRBV2 combines with J gene TRBJ2-1; D gene uncertain. V dropped 6 bases and J dropped 4 bases, with 10 bases sitting between them. Germline-derived CDR1 and CDR2 are SNHLY and FYNNEI. This CDR3 has 13 residues. CDR3 sequence: CASRGPDYNEQFF. The CDR3 nucleotides are TGTGCCAGCAGAGGACCCGATTACAATGAGCAGTTCTTC.

The genes are TRBV10-3 and TRBJ2-5; 9 bases line up with TRBD1. This CDR3 contains 13 residues. After removal of 9 bases from V and 5 bases from J, the junction contained 7 bases not matched to a gene. Per the germline V gene, CDR1 is ENHRY and CDR2 is SYGVKD. The CDR3 sequence is CAIRGQGGETQYF. Written as DNA, the CDR3 is TGTGCCATTAGGGGACAGGGTGGCGAGACCCAGTACTTC.